This T cell receptor (beta chain) was profiled in a study of cytomegalovirus exposure and HLA in healthy donors. Findings and caveats of the study: TCR beta V segments were, for the most part, productive about 87% or about 30% of the time in an earlier analysis. It was fewer than 200 TCR beta chains that were listed as cytomegalovirus-associated.

On this clone: Its antigen is unknown.

Trimming took 5 bases from V and 8 from J, leaving 21 bases between them. Germline assignment: CDR1 SGHVS and CDR2 FNYEAQ. CDR3 size: 15 residues. Primers for the PCR totalled 60 Vbeta and 13 Jbeta. Some clones are missing from TCRdb's copy, which holds only in-frame ones; the method was immunoSEQ multiplex PCR. Seen here are about 100,000 clones, around 80% observed once, and the top ten hold less than 0.95%. This receptor was taken from a woman aged 60-75 years in good health and CMV-seronegative. The sequenced material came from PBMCs. The chain has TRBV7-6 and TRBJ1-2, with no clear D. The CDR3 region has the DNA TGTGCCAGCAGCCCCAGTTCGCAGGTCGAGGGCGGCTACACCTTC. Translation: CASSPSSQVEGGYTF.